This T cell receptor (beta chain) was recorded in a study of blood T cells in healthy people across ages. This clonotype is a singleton in its sample. Germline lookup yields CDR1 SGHTA and CDR2 FQGNSA. The CDR3 runs to 16 residues. Germline trimming cut 1 base from V and 6 bases from J; bases unmatched to any gene: 4. The authors ran a second PCR of about 6 to 11 cycles using a sample-barcoded 5' primer and a J-beta primer mix. MiXCR, run by TCRdb on the 5' RACE reads, gives a single entry per CDR3 protein. This sample carries 650,000 or so distinct CDR3 sequences, over 40% of them seen once, and the ten largest clones take roughly 13%.

V is TRBV7-2 and J is TRBJ2-1; TRBD2 matches 12 bases. Sequenced sample: blood. This receptor was taken from a woman older than 75 in good health. The CDR3 loop is CASSLGLAGVANEQFF. The CDR3 DNA reads TGTGCCAGCAGCTTAGGACTAGCGGGAGTCGCCAATGAGCAGTTCTTC.